The source of this T cell receptor (beta chain) is a study of response to subunit inactivated influenza vaccine. TCRdb independently ran MiXCR on the RT-PCR reads; one entry per CDR3 protein. The table has about 620,000 distinct CDR3 sequences, approximately 10% seen once. The CDR3 loop spans 13 amino acids. CDR1 SGHRS and CDR2 YFSETQ come from the germline V gene. The germline V and J ends were trimmed by 3 bases and 7 bases, with 13 bases remaining between them. The specimen was PBMCs from blood, collected on the day of vaccination. This sequence joins TRBV5-1 and TRBJ1-1; weak D call: TRBD1 (6 bases). The TCR sequence derives from a man aged 50-59 years who received an inactivated influenza vaccine. CDR3 nucleotide sequence: TGCGCCAGCAGCTCTCTAGGGGACAATGAAGCTTTCTTT. It translates to CASSSLGDNEAFF.